Presented here are 14 T cell receptor beta chains from one specimen sequenced in a study of blood T cell repertoires in COVID-19 (dated by TCRdb to between 2020 and 2021). Library generation was performed with the immunoSEQ multiplex PCR assay. The source is immuneACCESS, and TCRdb retained only in-frame sequences with V and J called. Part of the clones is not carried over; for the studies checked, unresolved V genes explain less than half of this, and the remainder is unexplained. Present in this sample are 450,000 to 500,000 clones, over 75% of which were seen just once. The ten top clones hold under 4% of the sample. The material sequenced was peripheral blood. These receptors all stem from a human donor in a cohort sampled during active COVID-19.

J is TRBJ1-3 and V is TRBV30; D is perhaps TRBD1 (5 bases). This CDR3 is built from 17 residues. The ends were cut back, 0 bases at V and 3 bases at J, with 18 bases in the middle. Germline CDR1 GTSNPN, CDR2 SVGIG (reference sequence). CDR3 nucleotide sequence: TGTGCCTGGAGTGTACCTCGGGGGGACTTAGATGGAAACACCATATATTTT. This sequence encodes CAWSVPRGDLDGNTIYF.

This clone was seen just once. This chain links TRBV18 with TRBJ1-1, with 7 bases fitting TRBD1. Germline CDR1 and CDR2: KGHSH and LQKENI. This CDR3 is built from 16 residues. Trimming removed 3 bases from V and 0 bases from J; junction bases left unmatched: 7. The CDR3 sequence is CASSPQTGTVNTEAFF. The CDR3 DNA reads as TGTGCCAGCTCACCCCAAACCGGGACAGTGAACACTGAAGCTTTCTTT. Full variable domain (missing parts from reference TRBV18 and TRBJ1-1): NAGVMQNPRHLVRRRGQEARLRCSPMKGHSHVYWYRQLPEEGLKFMVYLQKENIIDESGMPKERFSAEFPKEGPSILRIQQVVRGDSAAYFCASSPQTGTVNTEAFFGQGTRLTVV.

V is TRBV7-2 and J is TRBJ2-3, with TRBD2 identical over 12 bases. V trimming: 2 bases; J trimming: 6 bases; junction bases outside the gene matches: 12. The CDR3 runs to 18 residues. Germline CDR1 is SGHTA and CDR2 is FQGNSA. CDR3 in amino acids: CASSLLVVTSGSIDTQYF. CDR3 in DNA: TGTGCCAGCAGCTTACTTGTTGTGACTAGCGGGAGTATTGATACGCAGTATTTT. The full variable domain, its missing parts supplied by reference TRBV7-2 and TRBJ2-3, is GAGVSQSPSNKVTEKGKDVELRCDPISGHTALYWYRQSLGQGLEFLIYFQGNSAPDKSGLPSDRFSAERTGGSVSTLTIQRTQQEDSAVYLCASSLLVVTSGSIDTQYFGPGTRLTVL.

The chain recombines TRBV5-4 with TRBJ2-3; 7 nucleotides line up with TRBD1. Trimming removed 4 bases from V and 4 bases from J; junction bases left unmatched: 6. Germline CDR1 reads SGHNT; CDR2 reads YYREEE (reference sequence). This CDR3 is built from 14 residues. CDR3 loop: CASSPKTGADTQYF. The CDR3 nucleotides are TGTGCCAGCAGCCCCAAAACAGGGGCAGATACGCAGTATTTT.

V is TRBV5-4 and J is TRBJ2-1; D perhaps matches TRBD2 (5 bases). CDR3 length: 16 residues. CDR1 and CDR2 from the germline V gene are SGHNT and YYREEE (reference sequence). Trimming cost V 3 bases and J 3 bases, with 16 bases left between them. CDR3 in amino acids: CASSSPVGAFYNEQFF. The CDR3 region has the DNA TGTGCCAGCAGCTCCCCTGTGGGAGCTTTCTACAATGAGCAGTTCTTC. The variable domain in full, completed from reference TRBV5-4 and TRBJ2-1, reads ETGVTQSPTHLIKTRGQQVTLRCSSQSGHNTVSWYQQALGQGPQFIFQYYREEENGRGNFPPRFSGLQFPNYSSELNVNALELDDSALYLCASSSPVGAFYNEQFFGPGTRLTVL.

This clone came up once. J is TRBJ2-5 and V is TRBV30; TRBD2 matches at 9 bases. CDR1 and CDR2 from the germline V gene are GTSNPN and SVGIG (reference sequence). The CDR3 is 16 residues long. With V trimmed by 0 bases and J by 4 bases, 9 bases remained unmatched. The CDR3 bases are TGTGCCTGGAGTGTACGGCGAGCGGGAGGTGCAGAGACCCAGTACTTC. As protein: CAWSVRRAGGAETQYF.

The V gene is TRBV4-1, the J gene TRBJ2-1; 8 bases fit TRBD1. Losses at the gene ends were 2 bases for V and 10 bases for J; bases not matched to a gene: 7. This CDR3 is 14 amino acids long. Germline CDR1 and CDR2: MGHRA and YSYEKL. CDR3: CASSQHDRGFEQFF. The CDR3 DNA follows: TGCGCCAGCAGCCAACATGACAGGGGCTTCGAGCAGTTCTTC.

This chain joins TRBV7-3 and TRBJ2-1; no reliable D call. The length of the CDR3 is 12 residues. The germline V gene has CDR1 SGHTA and CDR2 FQGTGA. V was clipped by 2 bases and J by 5 bases, with 4 bases between them. CDR3 sequence (DNA): TGTGCCAGCAGCTTAGCGCACAATGAGCAGTTCTTC. It encodes CASSLAHNEQFF.

This chain connects TRBV7-6 to TRBJ2-5; D remains ambiguous. Trimming left V 5 bases short and J 2 bases short, with 15 bases between. The CDR3 runs to 15 residues. The V gene's germline CDR1 is SGHVS and CDR2 FNYEAQ. CDR3 region: CASSRDWNRQETQYF. CDR3 in DNA: TGTGCCAGCAGCCGCGACTGGAATAGGCAAGAGACCCAGTACTTC. Using reference TRBV7-6 and TRBJ2-5 for the parts outside the CDR3, the full variable domain is GAGVSQSPRYKVTKRGQDVALRCDPISGHVSLYWYRQALGQGPEFLTYFNYEAQQDKSGLPNDRFSAERPEGSISTLTIQRTEQRDSAMYRCASSRDWNRQETQYFGPGTRLLVL.

The chain employs TRBV28 and TRBJ2-5, with 12 bases aligning to TRBD2. Germline-derived CDR1 and CDR2 are MDHEN and SYDVKM. V lost 6 bases and J lost 7; bases outside the gene matches: 12. This CDR3 has 16 amino acids. The DNA for the CDR3 is TGTGCCAGCAGAGGGCTAGCGGGAGGGCAGACGGCGACCCAGTACTTC. Protein product: CASRGLAGGQTATQYF.

This chain's CDR3 is CASSATGTLSPFF. CDR3 DNA: TGTGCCAGCAGTGCTACCGGGACTTTGTCACCGTTCTTC. V and J are TRBV27 and TRBJ2-1, with TRBD2 as a possible D gene (6 bases). Germline assignment: CDR1 MNHEY and CDR2 SMNVEV (reference sequence). This CDR3 is built from 13 residues. Trimming stripped 5 bases from V and 15 bases from J, with 20 bases between.

This rearrangement joins TRBV28 to TRBJ1-2, with 7 bases lining up with TRBD1. The germline gives CDR1 MDHEN, CDR2 SYDVKM. V was pared by 5 bases and J by 3 bases, with 15 bases of the junction left unmatched. The CDR3 is 17 residues long. Here the CDR3 reads CASSRPPPTGADYGYTF. CDR3 sequence (DNA): TGTGCCAGCAGTCGCCCACCCCCTACAGGGGCTGACTATGGCTACACCTTC.

The rearrangement joins TRBV2 to TRBJ1-4; D is uncertain. The V and J ends lost 4 bases and 3 bases respectively, with 15 bases between them. The V gene's germline CDR1 is SNHLY and CDR2 FYNNEI. The CDR3 totals 16 residues. The CDR3, as DNA: TGTGCCAGCAGTGTACATACTAACGGGGCTAATGAAAAACTGTTTTTT. Its protein product is CASSVHTNGANEKLFF.

The chain combines TRBV9 with TRBJ2-3; 13 bases line up with TRBD2. Germline V gives CDR1 SGDLS, CDR2 YYNGEE. The CDR3 has 16 residues. V trimming: 0 bases; J trimming: 6 bases; junction bases outside the gene matches: 4. The CDR3 region has the DNA TGTGCCAGCAGCGTAGGACTAGCGGGGGGAGAGGATACGCAGTATTTT. Translating it yields CASSVGLAGGEDTQYF.